Listed below are T cell receptor beta chains from one sample, sequenced in a study of shared clonotypes between healthy human individuals. Libraries were prepared by immunoSEQ multiplex PCR; TCRdb keeps only in-frame clonotypes and omits some of them. The data contain around 2.5 million clones, under 95% of them singletons. The material sequenced was naive CD4+ T cells from PBMCs. These receptors were taken from a man younger than 35 in good health. Some clones in this sample may be carry-over from other donors' samples. Both conserved end residues are part of each CDR3. A D gene is named only where the DNA matches it firmly. A clone size is listed for some rows: how often the clone was seen (once, few, many), or a class if it is expanded.

abundance | j_gene | v_gene | d_gene | CDR3nt | CDR3aa
NA | TRBJ2-5 | TRBV30 | TRBD2 | TGTGCCTGGAGATTAGCGGGAGTAGAGACCCAGTACTTC | CAWRLAGVETQYF
NA | TRBJ1-1 | TRBV5-1 | NA | TGCGCCAGCAGCTTCTCAGGGGTAGTGACTGAAGCTTTCTTT | CASSFSGVVTEAFF
NA | TRBJ1-2 | TRBV5-1 | NA | TGCGCCAGCAGCTCGGACGAGATAGGGGGCTACACCTTC | CASSSDEIGGYTF
NA | TRBJ2-1 | TRBV20-1 | NA | TGCAGTGCATGGGACTCCGCAGGGCAGTTCTTC | CSAWDSAGQFF
NA | TRBJ1-4 | TRBV18 | NA | TGTGCCAGCTCACCAACGACTAATGAAAAACTGTTTTTT | CASSPTTNEKLFF
NA | TRBJ1-4 | TRBV28 | NA | TGTGCCAGCAGTTTATGGGGACTATCTAGGGAAAAACTGTTTTTT | CASSLWGLSREKLFF
NA | TRBJ2-1 | TRBV4-1 | NA | TGCGCCAGCAGAAACTACAATGAGCAGTTCTTC | CASRNYNEQFF
NA | TRBJ2-5 | TRBV2 | TRBD2 | TGTGCCAGCAGGGATTCACTAGCGCAAGAGACCCAGTACTTC | CASRDSLAQETQYF
NA | TRBJ1-4 | TRBV5-1 | NA | TGCGCCAGCAGCTTGGTGCAGGGGAGGGGTGAAAAACTGTTTTTT | CASSLVQGRGEKLFF
NA | TRBJ2-7 | TRBV5-6 | NA | TGTGCCAGCAGCTTGTTTTCTCCCGGCGAGCAGTACTTC | CASSLFSPGEQYF
NA | TRBJ2-3 | TRBV11-2 | TRBD1 | TGTGCCAGCAGCTTAGGGACAGGTGCTAGCACAGATACGCAGTATTTT | CASSLGTGASTDTQYF
NA | TRBJ2-3 | TRBV7-2 | TRBD2 | TGTGCCAGCAGACTAGCGGGAGGCACAGATACGCAGTATTTT | CASRLAGGTDTQYF
once | TRBJ2-1 | TRBV7-9 | TRBD2 | TGTGCCAGCAGCTTAGGACTAGCGGGCTACAATGAGCAGTTCTTC | CASSLGLAGYNEQFF
NA | TRBJ2-3 | TRBV29-1 | NA | TGCAGCGTTGAAGATGGGTGGGGCAGCCGTTTCGGTACGCAGTATTTT | CSVEDGWGSRFGTQYF
NA | TRBJ2-1 | TRBV19 | NA | TGTGCCAGTGCTCCCAGTCTAAACAATGAGCAGTTCTTC | CASAPSLNNEQFF
NA | TRBJ2-1 | TRBV7-9 | NA | TGTGCCAGCAGCTTGGGGAACAATGAGCAGTTCTTC | CASSLGNNEQFF
NA | TRBJ2-5 | TRBV7-2 | TRBD2 | TGTGCCAGCAGCTTAGTGGGGACTAGCGGGAGTCGGGGAGAGACCCAGTACTTC | CASSLVGTSGSRGETQYF
NA | TRBJ2-1 | TRBV18 | TRBD2 | TGTGCCAGCTCACCGGGACTAGCGGAAACCAATGAGCAGTTCTTC | CASSPGLAETNEQFF
NA | TRBJ1-4 | TRBV27 | NA | TGTGCCAGCACCTCGGGCCAACCTTCGACAGCAACTAATGAAAAACTGTTTTTT | CASTSGQPSTATNEKLFF
NA | TRBJ1-1 | TRBV7-2 | NA | TGTGCCAGCAGCCGAGGGAGTCCGCACACTGAAGCTTTCTTT | CASSRGSPHTEAFF
NA | TRBJ1-5 | TRBV5-4 | NA | TGTGCCAGCAGCTTGAAGGGTAGCAATCAGCCCCAGCATTTT | CASSLKGSNQPQHF
NA | TRBJ1-3 | TRBV28 | NA | TGTGCCACCCGTCTTGGGGGGAGCTCTGGAAACACCATATATTTT | CATRLGGSSGNTIYF
NA | TRBJ1-1 | TRBV28 | NA | TGTGCCAGCAGCCTTGGGACTGAAGCTTTCTTT | CASSLGTEAFF
NA | TRBJ1-1 | TRBV5-1 | NA | TGCGCCAGCAGCTCTACTCCAGGGAGCACTGAAGCTTTCTTT | CASSSTPGSTEAFF
NA | TRBJ2-7 | TRBV6-1 | NA | TGTGCCAGCAGTGAAGGGACAGCCCGCTCCTACGAGCAGTACTTC | CASSEGTARSYEQYF
NA | TRBJ2-7 | TRBV5-6 | NA | TGTGCCAGCAGTCTCAGTTTCGAGCAGTACTTC | CASSLSFEQYF
NA | TRBJ2-7 | TRBV5-1 | NA | TGCGCCAGCAGCTTATCTGGGTACTCCTACGAGCAGTACTTC | CASSLSGYSYEQYF
NA | TRBJ2-3 | TRBV7-7 | NA | TGTGCCAGCAGCTCCGGGCGGGACACAGATACGCAGTATTTT | CASSSGRDTDTQYF
NA | TRBJ2-7 | TRBV7-9 | TRBD2 | TGTGCCAGCAGCCCCGGGACTAGCGGGAGATACGAGCAGTACTTC | CASSPGTSGRYEQYF
NA | TRBJ1-5 | TRBV18 | TRBD1 | TGTGCCAGCTCAAGACAGGGGGCTAGTCAGCCCCAGCATTTT | CASSRQGASQPQHF
NA | TRBJ2-2 | TRBV18 | NA | TGTGCCAGCTCACCACCGGAAGGGACGGGCGGGGAGCTGTTTTTT | CASSPPEGTGGELFF
NA | TRBJ2-5 | TRBV28 | NA | TGTGCCAGCAGTCGGGGGGAGACCCAGTACTTC | CASSRGETQYF
NA | TRBJ1-3 | TRBV7-8 | NA | TGTGCCAGCAGCTTAGGCCGGGACAACACCATATATTTT | CASSLGRDNTIYF
NA | TRBJ1-3 | TRBV6-1 | TRBD1 | TGTGCCAGCAGCGTGGACAGGGGTGGAAACACCATATATTTT | CASSVDRGGNTIYF
NA | TRBJ2-3 | TRBV29-1 | TRBD2 | TGCAGCGTTGAAAGTTGGGCTAGCGGGAGTGTATCAGATACGCAGTATTTT | CSVESWASGSVSDTQYF
NA | TRBJ2-1 | TRBV5-1 | TRBD1 | TGCGCCAGCAGCTCCTCAGGGGGCCCCTACAATGAGCAGTTCTTC | CASSSSGGPYNEQFF
once | TRBJ2-3 | TRBV7-9 | NA | TGTGCCAGCACGCCTCCTAGCACAGATACGCAGTATTTT | CASTPPSTDTQYF
few | TRBJ1-1 | TRBV5-1 | NA | TGCGCCAGCAGCCCGTACAGGAACACTGAAGCTTTCTTT | CASSPYRNTEAFF
NA | TRBJ1-2 | TRBV10-2 | NA | TGCGCCAGCAGTGAAACGGGCCAGGGGTCTGGCTACACCTTC | CASSETGQGSGYTF
NA | TRBJ1-1 | TRBV28 | NA | TGTGCCAGCAGTTTATTGGGGGGGAAAGGTAGGACTGAAGCTTTCTTT | CASSLLGGKGRTEAFF
NA | TRBJ2-7 | TRBV19 | TRBD2 | TGTGCCAGTAGTCCCACTAGCGGTGAATACTACGAGCAGTACTTC | CASSPTSGEYYEQYF
NA | TRBJ1-2 | TRBV5-1 | TRBD1 | TGCGCCAGCAGCTTGGCTGAACAGGGGGCGGGCTACACCTTC | CASSLAEQGAGYTF
NA | TRBJ2-7 | TRBV29-1 | TRBD2 | TGCAGCGTGACTAGCGGAACTTACGAGCAGTACTTC | CSVTSGTYEQYF
NA | TRBJ2-3 | TRBV19 | TRBD1 | TGTGCCAGTAGTCCCGGGACAGGGTTCACAGATACGCAGTATTTT | CASSPGTGFTDTQYF
NA | TRBJ1-1 | TRBV14 | NA | TGTGCCAGCAGCCGAGAAGAGGGCACTGAAGCTTTCTTT | CASSREEGTEAFF
NA | TRBJ2-1 | TRBV27 | TRBD2 | TGTGCCAGCAGTTCCGAGACTAGCGGGAGGTACAATGAGCAGTTCTTC | CASSSETSGRYNEQFF
NA | TRBJ1-5 | TRBV28 | NA | TGTGCCAGCAGTTTGTGGGACGCCCAGCATTTT | CASSLWDAQHF
NA | TRBJ2-1 | TRBV4-1 | NA | TGCGCCAGCAGCCAAGGCCTCGGAGGGTCCCTGGGGGAGTTCTTC | CASSQGLGGSLGEFF